The present T cell receptor (beta chain) was sequenced within a study of blood T cells in healthy people across ages. The second PCR ran roughly 6 to 11 cycles with a sample-barcoded 5' primer and J-beta primers. Template switching added a 12-random-nucleotide identifier to every cDNA molecule. TCRdb analysed the 5' RACE reads with MiXCR anew, one entry per CDR3 protein. This table has some 1.7 million distinct CDR3 sequences, over 25% appearing once. Every donor provided 7.5 to 10 milliliters of peripheral blood. On this clonotype itself: Its antigen is unidentified.

Study-level points and caveats: Investigators viewed diversity estimates from one million T cells as underestimates, the study reported.

There are 16 residues in the CDR3. V shed 4 bases, J shed 7 bases, and the junction held 7 bases outside the gene matches. CDR1 and CDR2 from the germline V gene are SEHNR and FQNEAQ (reference sequence). Sequenced sample: blood. The rearrangement links TRBV7-9 to TRBJ2-1; 13 bases match TRBD2. This TCR derives from a woman aged 30 to 39 in good health. This chain's CDR3 is CASSSLAGGSRNEQFF. In DNA, the CDR3 is TGTGCCAGCAGCTCACTAGCGGGAGGGTCTCGGAATGAGCAGTTCTTC.